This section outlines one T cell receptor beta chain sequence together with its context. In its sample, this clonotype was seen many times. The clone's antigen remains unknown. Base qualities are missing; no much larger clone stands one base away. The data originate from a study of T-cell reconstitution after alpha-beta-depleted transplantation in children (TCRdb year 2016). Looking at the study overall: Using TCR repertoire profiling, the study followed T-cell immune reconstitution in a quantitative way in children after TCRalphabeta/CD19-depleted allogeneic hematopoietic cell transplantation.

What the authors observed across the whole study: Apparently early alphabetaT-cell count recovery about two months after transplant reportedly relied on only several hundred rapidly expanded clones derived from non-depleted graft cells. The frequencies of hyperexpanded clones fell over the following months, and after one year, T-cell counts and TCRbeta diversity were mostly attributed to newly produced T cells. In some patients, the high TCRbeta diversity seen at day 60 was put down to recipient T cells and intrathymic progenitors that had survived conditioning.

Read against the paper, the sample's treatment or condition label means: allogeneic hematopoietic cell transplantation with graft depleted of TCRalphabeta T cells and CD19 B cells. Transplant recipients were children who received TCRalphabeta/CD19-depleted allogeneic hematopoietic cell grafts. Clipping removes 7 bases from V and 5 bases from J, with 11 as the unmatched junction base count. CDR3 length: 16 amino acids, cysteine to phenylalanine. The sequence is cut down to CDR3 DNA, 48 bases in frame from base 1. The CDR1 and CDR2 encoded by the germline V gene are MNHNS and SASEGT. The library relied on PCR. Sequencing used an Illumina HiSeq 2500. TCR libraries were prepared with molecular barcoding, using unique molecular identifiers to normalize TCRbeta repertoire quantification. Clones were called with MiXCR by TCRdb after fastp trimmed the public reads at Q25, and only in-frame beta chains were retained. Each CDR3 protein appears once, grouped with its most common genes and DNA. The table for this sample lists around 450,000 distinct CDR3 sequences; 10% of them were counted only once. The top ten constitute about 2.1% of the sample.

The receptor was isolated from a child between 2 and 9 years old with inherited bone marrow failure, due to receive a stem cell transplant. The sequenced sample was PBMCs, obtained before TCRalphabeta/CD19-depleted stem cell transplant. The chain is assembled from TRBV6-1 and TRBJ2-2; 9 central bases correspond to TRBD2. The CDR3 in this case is CASNLLAGVGTGELFF. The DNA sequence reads TGTGCCAGCAACCTCTTAGCGGGAGTTGGTACCGGGGAGCTGTTTTTT.